This paragraph covers one T cell receptor (beta chain) sequence. This clone was detected a few times. The clone's antigen remains unknown. No quality values exist for individual bases; no much larger clone is one base distant. The data were obtained in a study of control samples from healthy donors and cancer patients (dated by TCRdb to the early 2020s). Trimming removed 4 bases from V and 6 bases from J; the gene matches leave 9 bases unexplained. Measured from the cysteine to the phenylalanine, the CDR3 is 15 residues long. Here the CDR3 DNA is all that survives: 45 bases in frame from base 1. CDR1 and CDR2 are read off the germline V gene as SGHTS and YDEGEE. The library came from the immunoSEQ multiplex PCR assay. TCRdb carries this immuneACCESS record with in-frame sequences only. Its versions omit some clonotypes, under half of them owing to an unresolved V gene in the studies checked, with the rest unexplained. The sample profile shows about 110,000 clones; approximately 82% of them were found once. Approximately 7% of the sample comes from the top ten.

This TCR was sampled from a man aged 18 to 29 in good health. The V and J segments used are TRBV5-8 and TRBJ2-4, with 8 bases aligning to TRBD2. Input material: blood. The DNA reads TGTGCCAGCAGCCTGATAGCGGGGTTCGGAAACATTCAGTACTTC. Protein translation: CASSLIAGFGNIQYF.